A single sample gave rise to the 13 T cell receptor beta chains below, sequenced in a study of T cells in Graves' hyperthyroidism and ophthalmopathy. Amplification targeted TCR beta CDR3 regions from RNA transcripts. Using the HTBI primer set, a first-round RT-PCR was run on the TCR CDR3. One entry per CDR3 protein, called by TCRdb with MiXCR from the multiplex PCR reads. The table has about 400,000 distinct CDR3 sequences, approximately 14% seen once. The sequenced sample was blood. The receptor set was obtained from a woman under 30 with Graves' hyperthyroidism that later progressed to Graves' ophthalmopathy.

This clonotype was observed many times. CDR3 sequence reads: CASSEAAYEQYF. CDR3 DNA: TGTGCCAGCAGTGAAGCGGCCTACGAGCAGTACTTC. This sequence joins TRBV25-1 and TRBJ2-7; the D is unclear. CDR1 and CDR2 from the germline V gene are MGHDK and SYGVNS. The V gene lost 2 bases and the J gene lost 2 bases, with 4 bases spanning the gap. This CDR3 region has 12 residues.

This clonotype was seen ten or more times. This CDR3 is CAWKVRGTGELFF. The CDR3 DNA is TGTGCCTGGAAGGTCAGGGGAACCGGGGAGCTGTTTTTT. The V call is TRBV30, the J call TRBJ2-2; tentative D call: TRBD1 (6 bases). The ends were cut back, 4 bases at V and 5 bases at J, with 11 bases in the middle. This CDR3 contains 13 residues. The germline V gene has CDR1 GTSNPN and CDR2 SVGIG (reference sequence).

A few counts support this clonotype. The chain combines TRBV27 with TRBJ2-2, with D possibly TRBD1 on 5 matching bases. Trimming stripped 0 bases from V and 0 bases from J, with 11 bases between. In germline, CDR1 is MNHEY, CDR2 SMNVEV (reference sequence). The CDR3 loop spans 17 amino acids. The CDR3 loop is CASSLSIGAANTGELFF. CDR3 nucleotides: TGTGCCAGCAGTTTATCGATAGGGGCCGCGAACACCGGGGAGCTGTTTTTT.

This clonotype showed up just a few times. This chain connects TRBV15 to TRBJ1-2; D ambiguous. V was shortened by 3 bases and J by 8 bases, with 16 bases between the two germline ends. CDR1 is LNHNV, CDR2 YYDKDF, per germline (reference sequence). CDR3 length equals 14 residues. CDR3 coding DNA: TGTGCCACCAGCAGTGGACGGAGCCGAGGAGGCTACACCTTC. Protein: CATSSGRSRGGYTF.

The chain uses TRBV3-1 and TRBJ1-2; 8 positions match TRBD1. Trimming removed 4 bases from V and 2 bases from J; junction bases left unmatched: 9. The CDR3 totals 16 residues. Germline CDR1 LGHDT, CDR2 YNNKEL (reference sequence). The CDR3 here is CASSPLSQGANYGYTF. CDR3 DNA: TGTGCCAGCAGCCCTTTGAGTCAGGGGGCGAACTATGGCTACACCTTC.

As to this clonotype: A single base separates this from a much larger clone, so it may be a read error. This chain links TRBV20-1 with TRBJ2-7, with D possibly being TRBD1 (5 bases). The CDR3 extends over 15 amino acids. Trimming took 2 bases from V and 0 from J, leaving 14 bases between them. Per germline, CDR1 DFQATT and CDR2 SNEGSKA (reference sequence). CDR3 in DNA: TGCAGTGCTAGACCAATCAAGGACACCTCCTACGAGCAGTACTTC. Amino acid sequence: CSARPIKDTSYEQYF.

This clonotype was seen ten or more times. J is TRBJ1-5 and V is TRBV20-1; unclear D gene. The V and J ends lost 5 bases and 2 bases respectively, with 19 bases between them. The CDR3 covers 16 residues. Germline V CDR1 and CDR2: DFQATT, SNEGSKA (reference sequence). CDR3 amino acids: CSAGRGRNSRNQPQHF. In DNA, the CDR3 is TGCAGTGCTGGACGAGGACGGAACTCGCGCAATCAGCCCCAGCATTTT.

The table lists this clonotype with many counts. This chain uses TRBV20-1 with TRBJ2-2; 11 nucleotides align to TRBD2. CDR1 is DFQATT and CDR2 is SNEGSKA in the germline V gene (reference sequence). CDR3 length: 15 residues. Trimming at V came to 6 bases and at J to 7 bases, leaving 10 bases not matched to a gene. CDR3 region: CSATTSGSIGGELFF. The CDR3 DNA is TGCAGTGCAACCACTAGCGGGAGTATCGGCGGGGAGCTGTTTTTT.

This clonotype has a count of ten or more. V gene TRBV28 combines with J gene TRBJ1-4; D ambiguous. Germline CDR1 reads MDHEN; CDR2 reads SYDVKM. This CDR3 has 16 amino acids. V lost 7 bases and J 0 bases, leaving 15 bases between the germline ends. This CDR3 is CASNAPSKSTNEKLFF. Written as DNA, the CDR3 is TGTGCCAGCAACGCTCCCTCGAAGTCAACTAATGAAAAACTGTTTTTT.

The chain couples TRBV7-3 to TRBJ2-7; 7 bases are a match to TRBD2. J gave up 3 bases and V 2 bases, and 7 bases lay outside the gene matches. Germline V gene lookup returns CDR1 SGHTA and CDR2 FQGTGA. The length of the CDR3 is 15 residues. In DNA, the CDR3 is TGTGCCAGCAGCTTATCAGCTAGCGGATACTACGAGCAGTACTTC. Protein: CASSLSASGYYEQYF.

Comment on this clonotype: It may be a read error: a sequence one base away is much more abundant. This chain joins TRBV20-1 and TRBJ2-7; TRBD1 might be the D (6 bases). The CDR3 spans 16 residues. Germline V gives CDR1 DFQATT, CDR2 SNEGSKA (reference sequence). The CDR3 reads CSTRGIQGSDVGEQYF. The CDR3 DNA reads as TGCAGTACTAGAGGTATACAGGGATCTGATGTGGGCGAGCAGTACTTC.

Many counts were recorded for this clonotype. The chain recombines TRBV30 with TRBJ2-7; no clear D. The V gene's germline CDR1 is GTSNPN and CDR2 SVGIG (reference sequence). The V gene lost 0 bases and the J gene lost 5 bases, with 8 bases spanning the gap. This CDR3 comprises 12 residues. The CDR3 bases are TGTGCCTGGAGTGTAATATCGGACGAGCAGTACTTC. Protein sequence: CAWSVISDEQYF.

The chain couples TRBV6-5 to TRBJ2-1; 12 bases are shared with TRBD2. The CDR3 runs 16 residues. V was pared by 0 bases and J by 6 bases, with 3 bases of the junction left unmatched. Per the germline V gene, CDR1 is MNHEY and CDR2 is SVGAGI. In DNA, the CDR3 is TGTGCCAGCAGTTACTCGGGACTAGCGGGCCGCAATGAGCAGTTCTTC. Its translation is CASSYSGLAGRNEQFF.